A selection of T cell receptor beta chains follows, all from one sample in a study of T-cell memory formation after mild COVID-19. TCRdb re-called the 5' RACE reads with MiXCR, one entry per CDR3 protein. Of roughly 340,000 distinct CDR3 sequences listed, roughly 15% are singletons. The sequencing input was PBMCs or a T cell subset sorted from them (not recorded which). These TCRs come from a man between 18 and 29 years old who had mild COVID-19 (a few samples of this study predate the infection). Cell type and time point are not known. The CDR3 runs from the conserved cysteine through the conserved F or W. A D gene is named only where the DNA matches it firmly. Only part of the rows carry a size: once, few, many, or a class if the clone is expanded.

j_gene	abundance	d_gene	v_gene	CDR3aa	CDR3nt
TRBJ1-2	few	.	TRBV7-2	CASSSLTGLYGYTF	TGTGCCAGCAGCTCCCTTACAGGGCTTTATGGCTACACCTTC
TRBJ1-1	few	.	TRBV7-9	CASSLNEAFF	TGTGCCAGCAGTTTAAACGAAGCTTTCTTT
TRBJ2-1	.	.	TRBV24-1	CATSDQDGKYNEQFF	TGTGCCACCAGTGATCAGGACGGGAAATACAATGAGCAGTTCTTC
TRBJ2-4	few	.	TRBV20-1	CSAPTPGPLAKNIQYF	TGCAGTGCTCCGACGCCAGGGCCTCTAGCCAAAAACATTCAGTACTTC
TRBJ2-3	.	.	TRBV11-3	CASSSRDVGASTDTQYF	TGTGCCAGCAGCTCCCGTGACGTGGGGGCTAGCACAGATACGCAGTATTTT
TRBJ2-5	.	.	TRBV6-5	CASSQGKGWEETQYF	TGTGCCAGCAGCCAAGGGAAGGGATGGGAAGAGACCCAGTACTTC
TRBJ2-3	.	TRBD2	TRBV2	CASSRLAGSGDTQYF	TGTGCCAGCAGTCGACTAGCGGGGTCCGGAGATACGCAGTATTTT
TRBJ2-7	few	.	TRBV6-2/TRBV6-3	CASSFFRAPSYEQYF	TGTGCCAGCAGTTTTTTTAGGGCACCCTCCTACGAGCAGTACTTC
TRBJ1-6	few	.	TRBV7-2	CASSLAWAAEGMALHF	TGTGCCAGCAGCTTAGCGTGGGCAGCCGAGGGTATGGCCCTCCACTTT
TRBJ2-5	many	.	TRBV9	CASSGKTGTLGETQYF	TGTGCCAGCAGCGGAAAGACAGGCACCTTAGGGGAGACCCAGTACTTC
TRBJ2-5	many	TRBD2	TRBV5-1	CASSAGTSQETQYF	TGCGCCAGCAGCGCCGGGACTAGCCAAGAGACCCAGTACTTC
TRBJ1-5	.	.	TRBV19	CASSQTGPQHF	TGTGCCAGTAGTCAGACCGGGCCCCAGCATTTT
TRBJ2-7	.	TRBD1	TRBV18	CASSRMTGYEQYF	TGTGCCAGCTCACGGATGACAGGGTACGAGCAGTACTTC
TRBJ2-2	.	.	TRBV5-5	CASSGGRGNTGELFF	TGTGCCAGCAGTGGAGGTCGGGGGAACACCGGGGAGCTGTTTTTT
TRBJ1-2	few	.	TRBV30	CAWSVRTADDYTF	TGTGCCTGGAGTGTACGGACCGCAGACGACTACACCTTC
TRBJ1-5	few	.	TRBV10-3	CAKRRRPQHF	TGTGCCAAGCGACGGCGTCCCCAGCATTTT
TRBJ2-3	many	.	TRBV5-1	CASSIPTDTQYF	TGCGCCAGCAGCATCCCCACAGATACGCAGTATTTT
TRBJ1-1	few	.	TRBV7-8	CASSPGHTEAFF	TGTGCCAGCAGCCCCGGTCACACTGAAGCTTTCTTT
TRBJ2-5	few	TRBD1	TRBV20-1	CSARTWDREETQYF	TGCAGTGCTAGAACGTGGGACAGGGAAGAGACCCAGTACTTC
TRBJ2-1	.	TRBD1	TRBV20-1	CSATSPGQGGGEQFF	TGCAGTGCTACATCCCCGGGACAGGGAGGTGGTGAGCAGTTCTTC
TRBJ1-2	.	.	TRBV7-9	CASSFMTDWGYTF	TGTGCCAGCAGCTTCATGACTGACTGGGGCTACACCTTC
TRBJ2-5	many	TRBD2	TRBV9	CASSVGTSDKETQYF	TGTGCCAGCAGCGTAGGGACTAGCGATAAAGAGACCCAGTACTTC
TRBJ1-1	many	.	TRBV7-9	CASSPGTPGTEAFF	TGTGCCAGCAGCCCAGGGACCCCGGGCACTGAAGCTTTCTTT
TRBJ2-1	few	TRBD1	TRBV7-9	CASTRTGRNEQFF	TGTGCCAGCACCCGGACAGGGAGGAATGAGCAGTTCTTC
TRBJ2-1	many	TRBD2	TRBV5-1	CASSSGGGAHNEQFF	TGCGCCAGCAGCTCCGGCGGGGGGGCTCACAATGAGCAGTTCTTC
TRBJ1-1	many	.	TRBV5-1	CASSTGQSHTEAFF	TGCGCCAGCAGCACCGGACAGTCACACACTGAAGCTTTCTTT
TRBJ2-3	once	TRBD1	TRBV29-1	CSVEGQGAIDTQYF	TGCAGCGTAGAAGGACAGGGGGCAATAGATACGCAGTATTTT
TRBJ2-6	few	.	TRBV7-9	CASSYGGIGANVLTF	TGTGCCAGCAGCTATGGCGGGATCGGGGCCAACGTCCTGACTTTC
TRBJ1-4	.	TRBD1	TRBV5-6	CASSFTGDGANEKLFF	TGTGCCAGCAGCTTTACAGGGGACGGAGCTAATGAAAAACTGTTTTTT
TRBJ2-2	.	.	TRBV28	CASTPGHITGELFF	TGTGCCAGCACCCCGGGACACATCACCGGGGAGCTGTTTTTT
TRBJ2-1	.	.	TRBV6-5	CASSYSSPRLLEQFF	TGTGCCAGCAGTTACTCCTCCCCCCGTTTGTTGGAGCAGTTCTTC
TRBJ2-3	few	.	TRBV2	CASSELPSALTDTQYF	TGTGCCAGCAGCGAACTACCTAGCGCGTTGACAGATACGCAGTATTTT
TRBJ2-2	few	.	TRBV5-5	CASSPQGSTGELFF	TGTGCCAGCAGCCCACAGGGTTCCACCGGGGAGCTGTTTTTT
TRBJ2-7	many	.	TRBV27	CASSLSLATREQYF	TGTGCCAGCAGTTTATCCCTCGCGACTCGCGAGCAGTACTTC
TRBJ2-5	.	.	TRBV7-2	CASSFRISDQYF	TGTGCCAGCAGCTTCCGGATCAGCGACCAGTACTTC
TRBJ2-7	many	.	TRBV7-9	CASSHKDRAYEQYF	TGTGCCAGCAGCCACAAGGACAGAGCCTACGAGCAGTACTTC
TRBJ1-1	.	TRBD1	TRBV4-1	CASSRGTDLSRTEAFF	TGCGCCAGCAGCCGTGGGACAGACCTCTCACGGACTGAAGCTTTCTTT
TRBJ2-3	.	.	TRBV10-2	CASGLRVNTDTQYF	TGCGCCAGCGGGCTCAGGGTTAACACAGATACGCAGTATTTT
TRBJ2-2	.	TRBD1	TRBV7-8	CASSRRQGLTNTGELFF	TGTGCCAGCAGCCGGCGACAGGGGCTGACGAACACCGGGGAGCTGTTTTTT
TRBJ2-1	.	TRBD1	TRBV7-3	CASSLRTGTNEQFF	TGTGCCAGCAGCTTAAGGACAGGGACCAATGAGCAGTTCTTC
TRBJ2-7	many	.	TRBV7-2	CASSPDYSGEQYF	TGTGCCAGCAGCCCGGACTACTCCGGGGAGCAGTACTTC
TRBJ2-5	many	.	TRBV20-1	CSAPRSPRETQYF	TGCAGCGCCCCCCGGAGCCCACGGGAGACCCAGTACTTC
TRBJ2-2	few	.	TRBV3-1	CASSQGPNTGELFF	TGTGCCAGCAGCCAGGGCCCGAACACCGGGGAGCTGTTTTTT
TRBJ2-5	many	.	TRBV6-5	CASRHSQETQYF	TGTGCCAGCAGGCACAGCCAAGAGACCCAGTACTTC
TRBJ1-5	.	.	TRBV6-6	CASSWDTNQPQHF	TGTGCCAGCAGTTGGGACACCAATCAGCCCCAGCATTTT